The sequence of this TCR beta chain was determined in a study of blood T cell repertoires in COVID-19. Overall study context: From the United States, Italy and Spain came samples of acute and convalescent COVID-19. In each case, the material was cDNA or gDNA derived from T cells, B-cell-depleted T cells, or PBMCs.

Produced via immunoSEQ multiplex PCR; TCRdb's table is partial and in-frame only. The repertoire holds about 260,000 clones, 87% seen once, with approximately 1.6% in the top ten. This TCR was recovered from a woman aged 40 to 55 who had recovered from COVID-19. Sequences were obtained from peripheral blood.

The CDR3 sequence: CASSDLARSYGYTF. In DNA, the CDR3 is TGCGCCAGCAGCGACTTGGCTAGGTCCTATGGCTACACCTTC. This chain connects TRBV4-1 to TRBJ1-2; D is unresolved. Germline V CDR1 and CDR2: MGHRA, YSYEKL. CDR3 length equals 14 residues. Trimming removed 5 bases from V and 4 bases from J, with 14 bases in between.